The next 15 T cell receptor beta chains were all read from a single sample in a study of T cells after yellow fever vaccination. Each CDR3 protein gets one entry after TCRdb re-called the 5' RACE reads with MiXCR. The data show 250,000 to 350,000 distinct CDR3 sequences, around 4.3% seen once. The material was PBMCs, obtained 15 days after the yellow fever booster vaccination. All receptors come from a man between 18 and 29 years old who received the YFV17D yellow fever vaccine.

This chain links TRBV29-1 with TRBJ1-2; possibly TRBD1 for D (5 bases). V was shortened by 3 bases and J by 4 bases, with 21 bases between the two germline ends. The germline V gene has CDR1 SQVTM and CDR2 ANQGSEA. This CDR3 has 16 amino acids. The CDR3 DNA reads TGCAGCGTTGACGGTCCCCTCTCCGGGGCCTTCTATGGCTACACCTTC. Its protein product is CSVDGPLSGAFYGYTF.

This clonotype was found a few times. This chain uses TRBV6-5 with TRBJ2-2; D is perhaps TRBD2 (6 bases). Trimming removed 10 bases at V and 0 bases at J, with 12 bases between. From germline, CDR1 is MNHEY and CDR2 SVGAGI. This CDR3 is built from 14 residues. In nucleotides, the CDR3 is TGTGCCACTGCGGGGCGGCCGAACACCGGGGAGCTGTTTTTT. Encoded protein: CATAGRPNTGELFF.

The sample holds a few counts of this clonotype. V usage is TRBV7-6 and J usage is TRBJ1-4; no reliable D call. Trimming cost V 5 bases and J 0 bases, with 10 bases left between them. The CDR3 is 15 residues long. The germline CDR1 and CDR2 sequences are SGHVS and FNYEAQ. The CDR3 loop reads CASSPGRATNEKLFF. The CDR3 DNA sequence: TGTGCCAGCAGCCCCGGGAGAGCAACTAATGAAAAACTGTTTTTT.

This clonotype showed up just a few times. The chain has TRBV20-1 and TRBJ1-1, with D maybe TRBD1 (5 bases). The length of the CDR3 is 14 residues. CDR1 DFQATT and CDR2 SNEGSKA come from the germline V gene (reference sequence). Trimming shortened V by 6 bases and J by 1 base, and 15 bases separated the two germline ends. The CDR3 is CSAPRPGGNTEAFF. DNA for the CDR3: TGCAGTGCCCCCCGGCCCGGGGGGAACACTGAAGCTTTCTTT.

This clonotype was recorded at least ten times. The V and J genes are TRBV4-3 and TRBJ1-6, with a tentative D call TRBD1 (6 bases). The CDR3 is 17 amino acids. V was shortened by 3 bases and J by 4 bases, with 16 bases between the two germline ends. Germline V CDR1 and CDR2: LGHNA, YSLEER. The CDR3 region has the DNA TGCGCCAGCAGCCAGACCTCAGGGGCTGGGTATAATTCACCCCTCCACTTT. It encodes CASSQTSGAGYNSPLHF.

This clonotype was seen only a few times. V is TRBV6-5 and J is TRBJ2-3, with D possibly being TRBD2 (7 bases). Germline-derived CDR1 and CDR2 are MNHEY and SVGAGI. The CDR3 is 13 amino acids. The germline V and J ends were trimmed by 10 bases and 4 bases, with 15 bases remaining between them. CDR3 bases: TGTGCCACCCGACGGGGGGCCCCAGATACGCAGTATTTT. Amino acid sequence: CATRRGAPDTQYF.

The chain combines TRBV5-5 with TRBJ1-1, with 8 bases aligning to TRBD1. V was clipped by 0 bases and J by 1 base; unmatched bases: 14. Looked up from germline, CDR1 is SGHKS and CDR2 is YYEKEE (reference sequence). The CDR3 has 19 amino acids. The CDR3 loop reads CASSLDPRGAGGPNTEAFF. CDR3 sequence (DNA): TGTGCCAGCAGCTTGGATCCTCGTGGGGCAGGGGGCCCGAACACTGAAGCTTTCTTT.

The table lists this clonotype with many counts. This sequence joins TRBV6-5 and TRBJ1-2; 7 nucleotides line up with TRBD1. This CDR3 is built from 15 residues. Trimming took 5 bases from V and 2 from J; bases not matched to a gene: 8. Germline V gene data show CDR1 as MNHEY and CDR2 as SVGAGI. Written as DNA, the CDR3 is TGTGCCAGCAGTCCCTCATTGACAGGGAACTATGGCTACACCTTC. Residues: CASSPSLTGNYGYTF.

The CDR3 here is CASGNSGGYEQYF. DNA of the CDR3: TGCGCCAGCGGGAATTCAGGGGGATACGAGCAGTACTTC. The gene calls are TRBV5-1 and TRBJ2-7; 7 bases agree with TRBD1. Germline V gives CDR1 SGHRS, CDR2 YFSETQ. J was trimmed by 4 bases and V by 7 bases; bases with no gene match: 8. The CDR3 has 13 residues.

The table lists this clonotype with a few counts. The genes are TRBV30 and TRBJ2-7, with D possibly TRBD2 on 5 matching bases. The V end lost 0 bases, the J end lost 6 bases, and 9 bases lay between the germline ends. The CDR3 is 12 residues long. Germline CDR1 GTSNPN, CDR2 SVGIG (reference sequence). The CDR3 is CAWSVTGFEQYF. In DNA form, the CDR3 reads TGTGCCTGGAGTGTAACGGGGTTCGAGCAGTACTTC.

This chain connects TRBV4-3 to TRBJ1-3; maybe TRBD1 (5 bases). V shed 4 bases and J shed 4 bases, with 8 bases lying between them. The CDR3 length is 13 residues. Per germline, CDR1 LGHNA and CDR2 YSLEER. The CDR3 DNA follows: TGCGCCAGCAGCCCGAGGGGCGGAAACACCATATATTTT. Protein: CASSPRGGNTIYF.

This clonotype was found many times. The V gene is TRBV29-1, the J gene TRBJ2-3; D is possibly TRBD2 (7 bases). This CDR3 has 14 residues. In germline, CDR1 is SQVTM, CDR2 ANQGSEA. With 5 bases removed from V and 1 base from J, the gap between germline ends came to 13 bases. CDR3 bases: TGCAGCGTTTCAAGGGGGAGGGGCACAGATACGCAGTATTTT. This sequence encodes CSVSRGRGTDTQYF.

The rearrangement links TRBV19 to TRBJ1-6, with 7 bases identical to TRBD1. The ends lost 5 bases at V and 7 bases at J; junction bases unmatched: 5. The CDR3 spans 14 residues. CDR1 is LNHDA, CDR2 SQIVND, per germline (reference sequence). DNA for the CDR3: TGTGCCAGTAGTCTCGGGACAGACAATTCACCCCTCCACTTT. As protein: CASSLGTDNSPLHF.

This clonotype has at least ten counts. The chain uses TRBV9 and TRBJ1-2, with D unresolved. The CDR3 has 15 amino acids. Trimming removed 4 bases from V and 2 bases from J, with 15 bases in between. The germline gives CDR1 SGDLS, CDR2 YYNGEE. CDR3 DNA sequence: TGTGCCAGCAGCCCCCAGGAGGGCAGGAACTATGGCTACACCTTC. Protein: CASSPQEGRNYGYTF.

This clonotype was recorded many times. The chain links TRBV7-9 to TRBJ2-3, with 8 bases fitting TRBD2. Germline V gene sequence: CDR1 SEHNR, CDR2 FQNEAQ (reference sequence). V lost 4 bases, J lost 4 bases, and 4 bases stayed unmatched. This CDR3 has 14 residues. The CDR3 loop reads CASSSGLEADTQYF. The CDR3 DNA follows: TGTGCCAGCAGCTCGGGACTAGAAGCAGATACGCAGTATTTT.